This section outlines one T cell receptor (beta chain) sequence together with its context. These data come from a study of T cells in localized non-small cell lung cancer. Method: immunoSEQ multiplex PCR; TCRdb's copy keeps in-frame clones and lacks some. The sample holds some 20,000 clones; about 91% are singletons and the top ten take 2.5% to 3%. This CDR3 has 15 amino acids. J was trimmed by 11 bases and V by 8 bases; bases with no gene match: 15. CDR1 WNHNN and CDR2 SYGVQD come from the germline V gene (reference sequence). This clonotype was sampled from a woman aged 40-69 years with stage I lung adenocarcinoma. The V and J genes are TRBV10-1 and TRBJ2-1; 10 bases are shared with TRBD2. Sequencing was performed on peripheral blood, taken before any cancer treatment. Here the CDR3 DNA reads TGCGCCAGCTCCACCGGGCTAGCGGGAGACTATAAGCAGTTCTTC. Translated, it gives CASSTGLAGDYKQFF.